This is a list of T cell receptor beta chains from one sample in a study of long-term antiretroviral therapy in people with HIV. Clones were read by immunoSEQ multiplex PCR, and TCRdb kept only the in-frame ones, dropping some. The table shows 38,000 or so clones, with around 86% occurring only once. The material was unsorted PBMCs, obtained 1.5 years after starting antiretroviral therapy. The receptors originated from a man between 18 and 29 years old with HIV. CDR3s leave out the opening cysteine and the closing phenylalanine or tryptophan. The D gene is left open where the match is weak.

v_call,d_call,j_call,cdr3_aa
TRBV28,TRBD2,TRBJ2-5,ASSLEGLAGEGETQY
TRBV18,.,TRBJ2-3,ASSPDGTGPDTQY
TRBV28,TRBD1,TRBJ2-7,ASSLQGGKYEQY
TRBV7-9,TRBD2,TRBJ2-1,ASSLGIGLAIEQF
TRBV14,TRBD2,TRBJ2-3,ASSRQLADTQY
TRBV5-4,TRBD1,TRBJ2-7,ASSPGQGVGEQY
TRBV7-2,.,TRBJ2-2,ASSLFGRNTGELF
TRBV7-2,.,TRBJ2-3,ASSFGLRTDTQY
TRBV14,TRBD1,TRBJ1-1,ASSPRTGTGNTEAF
TRBV20-1,.,TRBJ2-1,SARGQREQF
TRBV4-1,.,TRBJ1-1,ASSGWENTEAF
TRBV28,.,TRBJ2-7,ASSSLFSETISYEQY
TRBV10-3,.,TRBJ1-1,ASGQQNTEAF
TRBV29-1,TRBD1,TRBJ2-7,SVDLGTGALDEQY
TRBV5-1,.,TRBJ1-5,ASSLGAGNQPQH
TRBV10-3,.,TRBJ2-7,AISEEWTPRAYEQY
TRBV15,.,TRBJ2-1,ATSRVLGSYNEQF